Following are 19 T cell receptor beta chains from one sample sequenced in a study of blood T cell repertoires in COVID-19. TCRdb's table, derived via immunoSEQ multiplex PCR, lists solely in-frame clones and lacks some. The sample has some 63,000 clones, roughly 85% seen once. The sample taken for sequencing was peripheral blood. Receptors originate from a human donor in a cohort sampled during active COVID-19.

A few counts support this clone. The rearrangement uses TRBV5-5 and TRBJ1-5, with 7 nucleotides matching TRBD1. Germline trimming cut 4 bases from V and 6 bases from J; bases unmatched to any gene: 7. Per the germline V gene, CDR1 is SGHKS and CDR2 is YYEKEE (reference sequence). The CDR3 sequence is 14 residues long. The CDR3 DNA is TGTGCCAGCAGCCCCCTCAGGGGGAGTCAGCCCCAGCATTTT. Protein sequence: CASSPLRGSQPQHF.

The chain uses TRBV3-1 (or the pseudogene TRBV3-2) and TRBJ2-7, with 7 bases lining up with TRBD1. Per germline, CDR1 LGHDT and CDR2 YNNKEL (reference sequence). This CDR3 region has 18 residues. V was clipped by 0 bases and J by 2 bases; unmatched bases: 13. This CDR3 is CASSQERGYRGGPYEQYF. DNA for the CDR3: TGTGCCAGCAGCCAAGAGAGGGGGTACAGGGGCGGTCCCTACGAGCAGTACTTC.

The chain has TRBV24-1 and TRBJ1-2; 7 bases agree with TRBD1. Per germline, CDR1 KGHDR and CDR2 SFDVKD. CDR3 length: 15 residues. After removal of 3 bases from V and 7 bases from J, the junction contained 10 bases not matched to a gene. CDR3 protein: CATSDIQGVVAGYTF. CDR3 bases: TGTGCCACCAGTGATATTCAGGGGGTTGTCGCTGGCTACACCTTC.

V gene TRBV7-2 combines with J gene TRBJ1-2; D remains unclear. The CDR3 is 14 amino acids. The V end was cut by 1 base, the J end by 1 base, with 7 bases between. CDR1 is SGHTA, CDR2 FQGNSA, per germline. The CDR3 nucleotides read TGTGCCAGCAGCTTAGACTTCAATAACTATGGCTACACCTTC. It specifies CASSLDFNNYGYTF.

This clone has only one observation. The genes are TRBV7-6 and TRBJ2-3, with 11 nucleotides matching TRBD2. This CDR3 comprises 17 residues. With V trimmed by 3 bases and J by 1 base, 6 bases remained unmatched. Germline V lookup: CDR1 SGHVS, CDR2 FNYEAQ. This CDR3 is CASSLDLAGGRTDTQYF. CDR3 bases: TGTGCCAGCAGCTTGGACCTAGCGGGGGGCCGCACAGATACGCAGTATTTT.

The rearrangement links TRBV6-5 to TRBJ2-7, with TRBD2 matching over 8 bases. V shed 6 bases, J shed 6 bases, and the junction held 7 bases outside the gene matches. In germline, CDR1 is MNHEY, CDR2 SVGAGI. The CDR3 spans 13 residues. CDR3 sequence reads: CASRSGGGGEQYF. The CDR3 DNA follows: TGTGCCAGCAGGAGCGGGGGCGGCGGCGAGCAGTACTTC.

The rearrangement links TRBV27 to TRBJ1-3; D is ambiguous. The V end was cut by 6 bases, the J end by 4 bases, with 10 bases between. This CDR3 contains 13 residues. Germline V gene sequence: CDR1 MNHEY, CDR2 SMNVEV (reference sequence). CDR3 DNA: TGTGCCAGCAGAGCCCCAACGGGAAACACCATATATTTT. Its translation: CASRAPTGNTIYF.

This chain's CDR3 is CASSLELPGRTF. The DNA for the CDR3 is TGTGCCAGCAGCTTGGAACTTCCGGGTAGGACCTTC. V usage is TRBV5-5 and J usage is TRBJ1-2; D uncertain. The germline V and J ends were trimmed by 0 bases and 14 bases, with 14 bases remaining between them. This CDR3 contains 12 residues. Germline CDR1 and CDR2: SGHKS and YYEKEE (reference sequence).

This chain connects TRBV29-1 to TRBJ1-5, with TRBD1 matching 7 bases. CDR1 SQVTM and CDR2 ANQGSEA come from the germline V gene. V was clipped by 5 bases and J by 0 bases; unmatched bases: 1. This CDR3 region has 13 residues. CDR3 region: CSVRDSSNQPQHF. The CDR3, as DNA: TGCAGCGTTCGGGACAGTAGCAATCAGCCCCAGCATTTT. The full variable domain, rest sourced from reference TRBV29-1 and TRBJ1-5, is SAVISQKPSRDICQRGTSLTIQCQVDSQVTMMFWYRQQPGQSLTLIATANQGSEATYESGFVIDKFPISRPNLTFSTLTVSNMSPEDSSIYLCSVRDSSNQPQHFGDGTRLSIL.

V is TRBV4-3 and J is TRBJ1-6, with D uncertain. V gave up 0 bases and J gave up 5 bases, with 11 bases separating them. The CDR3 has 16 amino acids. The germline gives CDR1 LGHNA, CDR2 YSLEER. DNA of the CDR3: TGCGCCAGCAGCCAAGATAGCCCTCCCCATAATTCACCCCTCCACTTT. Translation gives CASSQDSPPHNSPLHF.

The chain joins TRBV12-3 or TRBV12-4 to TRBJ2-1, with D unresolved. The CDR3 covers 13 residues. Trimming left V 5 bases short and J 0 bases short, with 5 bases between. The CDR3 nucleotides are TGTGCCAGCAGTCCCGTCTCCTACAATGAGCAGTTCTTC. Translation: CASSPVSYNEQFF.

This clone came up once. The chain joins TRBV5-4 to TRBJ1-1, with D perhaps TRBD1 (6 bases). Trimming removed 1 base at V and 5 bases at J, with 12 bases between. Germline lookup yields CDR1 SGHNT and CDR2 YYREEE (reference sequence). The CDR3 is 14 residues long. The CDR3 DNA reads TGTGCCAGCAGCTTGCAGGGAGGGGGTACTGAAGCTTTCTTT. Translated, it gives CASSLQGGGTEAFF.

V and J are TRBV19 and TRBJ1-2, with 12 bases that match TRBD1. Germline CDR1 is LNHDA and CDR2 is SQIVND (reference sequence). The CDR3 spans 14 residues. V lost 3 bases and J lost 8; bases outside the gene matches: 4. The CDR3 spells CASSMGQGAGGYTF. CDR3 coding DNA: TGTGCCAGTAGTATGGGACAGGGGGCTGGGGGCTACACCTTC.

The CDR3, as DNA: TGTGCCAGCAGCTTGGACGCCGGGGTCCCCACAGATACGCAGTATTTT. Translating gives CASSLDAGVPTDTQYF. The J gene is TRBJ2-3, the V gene TRBV5-4, with D perhaps matching TRBD2 (5 bases). CDR1 and CDR2 from the germline V gene are SGHNT and YYREEE (reference sequence). The ends were cut back, 0 bases at V and 2 bases at J, with 13 bases in the middle. The CDR3 has 16 amino acids.

V gene TRBV21-1 combines with J gene TRBJ2-7; the table's D call, TRBD1, has no DNA check behind it. TRBV21-1 is listed as a pseudogene. This CDR3 has 18 residues. CDR3 region: CASSFLLTGDRVAYEQYF. The DNA of the CDR3 is TGTGCCAGCAGCTTCCTCCTTACAGGGGACAGGGTTGCCTACGAGCAGTACTTC.

The count of this clone is one. The V and J genes are TRBV6-2 or TRBV6-3 and TRBJ1-2; D is unclear. From germline, CDR1 is MNHEY and CDR2 SVGEGT. This CDR3 has 15 amino acids. Trimming took 2 bases from V and 5 from J, leaving 15 bases between them. The CDR3 is CASSYPGVLPYGYTF. In nucleotides, the CDR3 is TGTGCCAGCAGTTACCCCGGGGTCCTACCTTATGGCTACACCTTC.

The gene calls are TRBV18 and TRBJ2-5; 8 nucleotides align to TRBD1. V dropped 3 bases and J dropped 5; count of bases not matched to a gene: 2. Looked up from germline, CDR1 is KGHSH and CDR2 is LQKENI. The CDR3 consists of 13 residues. The CDR3 here is CASSPTGGETQYF. The CDR3 DNA reads TGTGCCAGCTCACCCACAGGGGGTGAGACCCAGTACTTC.

This clone was observed a single time. The chain links TRBV19 to TRBJ2-1, with a weak D call TRBD1 (6 bases). This CDR3 spans 14 amino acids. Trimming took 8 bases from V and 0 from J, leaving 11 bases between them. Germline V gives CDR1 LNHDA, CDR2 SQIVND (reference sequence). The CDR3 nucleotides are TGTGCCAGTGGGCAGGGGAGCTCCTACAATGAGCAGTTCTTC. Its translation is CASGQGSSYNEQFF.

This chain joins TRBV15 and TRBJ1-6, with TRBD1 matching over 9 bases. V lost 0 bases, J lost 8 bases, and 11 bases stayed unmatched. The CDR3 consists of 18 residues. Germline CDR1 is LNHNV and CDR2 is YYDKDF (reference sequence). Here the CDR3 reads CATSRDFGGGQGYSPLHF. The CDR3 DNA follows: TGTGCCACCAGCAGAGATTTCGGGGGGGGACAGGGCTATTCACCCCTCCACTTT. The full variable domain, in which reference TRBV15 and TRBJ1-6 provide the parts outside the CDR3, is DAMVIQNPRYQVTQFGKPVTLSCSQTLNHNVMYWYQQKSSQAPKLLFHYYDKDFNNEADTPDNFQSRRPNTSFCFLDIRSPGLGDTAMYLCATSRDFGGGQGYSPLHFGNGTRLTVT.